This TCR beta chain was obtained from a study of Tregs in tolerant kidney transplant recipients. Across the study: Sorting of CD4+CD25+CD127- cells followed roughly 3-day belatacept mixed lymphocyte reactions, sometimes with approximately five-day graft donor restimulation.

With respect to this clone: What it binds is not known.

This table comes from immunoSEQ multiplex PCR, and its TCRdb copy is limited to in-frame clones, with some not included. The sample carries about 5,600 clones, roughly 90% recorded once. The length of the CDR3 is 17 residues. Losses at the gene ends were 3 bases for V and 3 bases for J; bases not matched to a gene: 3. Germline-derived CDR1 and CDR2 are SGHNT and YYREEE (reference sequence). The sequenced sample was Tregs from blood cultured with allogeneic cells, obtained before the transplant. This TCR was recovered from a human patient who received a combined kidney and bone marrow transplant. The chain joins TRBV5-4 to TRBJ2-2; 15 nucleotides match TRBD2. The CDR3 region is CASSSGLAGGDTGELFF. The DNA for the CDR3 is TGTGCCAGCAGCTCCGGACTAGCGGGAGGGGACACCGGGGAGCTGTTTTTT.